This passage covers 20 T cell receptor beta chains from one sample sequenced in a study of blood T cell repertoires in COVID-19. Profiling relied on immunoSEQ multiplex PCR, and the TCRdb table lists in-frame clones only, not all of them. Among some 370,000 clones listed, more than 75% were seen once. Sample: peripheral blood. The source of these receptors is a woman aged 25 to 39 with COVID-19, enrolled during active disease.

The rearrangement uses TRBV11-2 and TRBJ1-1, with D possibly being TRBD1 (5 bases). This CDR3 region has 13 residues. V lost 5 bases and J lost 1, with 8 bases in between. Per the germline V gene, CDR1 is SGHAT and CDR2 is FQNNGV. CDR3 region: CASSQQANTEAFF. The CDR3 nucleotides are TGTGCCAGCAGCCAACAGGCGAACACTGAAGCTTTCTTT. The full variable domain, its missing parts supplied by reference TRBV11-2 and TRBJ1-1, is EAGVAQSPRYKIIEKRQSVAFWCNPISGHATLYWYQQILGQGPKLLIQFQNNGVVDDSQLPKDRFSAERLKGVDSTLKIQPAKLEDSAVYLCASSQQANTEAFFGQGTRLTVV.

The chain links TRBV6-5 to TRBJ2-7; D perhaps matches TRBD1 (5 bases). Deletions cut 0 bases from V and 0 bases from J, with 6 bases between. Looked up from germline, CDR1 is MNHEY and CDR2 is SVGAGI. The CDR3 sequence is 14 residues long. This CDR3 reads CASSYSDSSYEQYF. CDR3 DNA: TGTGCCAGCAGTTACTCCGACAGCTCCTACGAGCAGTACTTC.

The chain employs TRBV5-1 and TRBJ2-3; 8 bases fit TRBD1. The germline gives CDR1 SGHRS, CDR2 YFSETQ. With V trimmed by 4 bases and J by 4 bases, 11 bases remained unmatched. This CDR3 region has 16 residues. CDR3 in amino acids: CASSPTGTGGPDTQYF. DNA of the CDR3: TGCGCCAGCAGCCCCACCGGGACAGGAGGGCCAGATACGCAGTATTTT. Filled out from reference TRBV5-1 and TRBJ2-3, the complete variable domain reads KAGVTQTPRYLIKTRGQQVTLSCSPISGHRSVSWYQQTPGQGLQFLFEYFSETQRNKGNFPGRFSGRQFSNSRSEMNVSTLELGDSALYLCASSPTGTGGPDTQYFGPGTRLTVL.

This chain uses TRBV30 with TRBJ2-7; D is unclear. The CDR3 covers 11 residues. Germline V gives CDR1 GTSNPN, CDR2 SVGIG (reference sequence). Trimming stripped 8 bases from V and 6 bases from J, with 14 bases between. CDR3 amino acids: CAGGSEAEQYF. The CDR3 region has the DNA TGTGCCGGCGGATCCGAGGCCGAGCAGTACTTC.

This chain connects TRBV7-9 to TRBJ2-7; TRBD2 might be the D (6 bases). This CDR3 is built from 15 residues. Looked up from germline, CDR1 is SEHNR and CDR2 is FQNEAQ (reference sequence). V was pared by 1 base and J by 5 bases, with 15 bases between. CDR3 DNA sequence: TGTGCCAGCAGCTTAGGCTCGGGACTTCTAAACGAGCAGTACTTC. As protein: CASSLGSGLLNEQYF.

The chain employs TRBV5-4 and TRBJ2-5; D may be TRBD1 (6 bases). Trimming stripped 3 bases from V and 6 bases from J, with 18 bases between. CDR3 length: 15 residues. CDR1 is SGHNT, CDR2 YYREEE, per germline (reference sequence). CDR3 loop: CASSYSGDRAKTQYF. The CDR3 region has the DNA TGTGCCAGCAGCTACTCAGGGGATAGGGCTAAGACCCAGTACTTC.

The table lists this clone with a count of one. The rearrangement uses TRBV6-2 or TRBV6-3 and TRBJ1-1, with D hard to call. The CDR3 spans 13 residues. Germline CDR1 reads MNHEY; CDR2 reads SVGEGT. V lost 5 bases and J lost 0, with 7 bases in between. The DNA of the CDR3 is TGTGCCAGCAGTCAGGTTCTGAACACTGAAGCTTTCTTT. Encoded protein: CASSQVLNTEAFF.

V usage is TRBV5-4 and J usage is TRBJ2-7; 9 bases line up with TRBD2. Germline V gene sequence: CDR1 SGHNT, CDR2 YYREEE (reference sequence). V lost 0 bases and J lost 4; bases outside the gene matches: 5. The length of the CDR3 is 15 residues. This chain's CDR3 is CASSLGGRATYEQYF. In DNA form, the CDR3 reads TGTGCCAGCAGCTTGGGCGGGAGGGCCACATACGAGCAGTACTTC.

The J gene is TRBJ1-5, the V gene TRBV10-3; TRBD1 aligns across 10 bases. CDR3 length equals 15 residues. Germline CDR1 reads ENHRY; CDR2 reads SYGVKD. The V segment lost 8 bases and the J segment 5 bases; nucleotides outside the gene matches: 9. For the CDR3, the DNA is TGTGCCATCGCCCCGGGGGACAGGGGATATCAGCCCCAGCATTTT. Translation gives CAIAPGDRGYQPQHF.

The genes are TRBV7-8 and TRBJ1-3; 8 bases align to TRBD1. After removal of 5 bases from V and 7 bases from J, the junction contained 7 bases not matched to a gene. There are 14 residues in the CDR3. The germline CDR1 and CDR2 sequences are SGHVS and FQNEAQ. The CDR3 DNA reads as TGTGCCAGCAGCAACTTTCGACAGGGGAACACCATATATTTT. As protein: CASSNFRQGNTIYF.

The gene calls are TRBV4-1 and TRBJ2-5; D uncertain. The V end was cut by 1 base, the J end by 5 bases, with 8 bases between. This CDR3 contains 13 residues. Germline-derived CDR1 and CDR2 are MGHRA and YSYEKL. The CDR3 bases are TGCGCCAGCAGCCAAGCCGTGAGCGAGACCCAGTACTTC. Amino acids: CASSQAVSETQYF.

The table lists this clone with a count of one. The CDR3 nucleotides read TGTGCCAGCAGTATACTAGCGCACTTCACAGATACGCAGTATTTT. This gives the protein CASSILAHFTDTQYF. J is TRBJ2-3 and V is TRBV6-5; 7 positions match TRBD2. Trimming at V came to 5 bases and at J to 2 bases, leaving 7 bases not matched to a gene. The CDR3 covers 15 residues. CDR1 and CDR2 from the germline V gene are MNHEY and SVGAGI.

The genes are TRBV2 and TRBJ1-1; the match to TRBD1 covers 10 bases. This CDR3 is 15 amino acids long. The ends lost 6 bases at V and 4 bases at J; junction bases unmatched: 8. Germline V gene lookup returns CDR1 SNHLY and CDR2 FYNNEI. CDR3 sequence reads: CASRERQGARTEAFF. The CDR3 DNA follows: TGTGCCAGCAGGGAACGACAGGGGGCGCGCACTGAAGCTTTCTTT.

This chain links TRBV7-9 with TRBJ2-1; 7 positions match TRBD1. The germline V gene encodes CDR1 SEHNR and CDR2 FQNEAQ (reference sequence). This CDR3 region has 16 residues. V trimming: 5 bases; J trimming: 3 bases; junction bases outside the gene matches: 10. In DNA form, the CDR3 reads TGTGCCAGCAGCCCCTCGCGGGCAGGGGGCTACAATGAGCAGTTCTTC. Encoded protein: CASSPSRAGGYNEQFF.

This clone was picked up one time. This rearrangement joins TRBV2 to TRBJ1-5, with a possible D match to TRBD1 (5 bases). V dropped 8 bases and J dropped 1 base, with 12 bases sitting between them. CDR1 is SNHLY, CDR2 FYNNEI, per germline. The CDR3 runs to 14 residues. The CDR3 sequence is CASGRGESNQPQHF. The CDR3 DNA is TGTGCCAGCGGGCGGGGGGAGAGCAATCAGCCCCAGCATTTT.

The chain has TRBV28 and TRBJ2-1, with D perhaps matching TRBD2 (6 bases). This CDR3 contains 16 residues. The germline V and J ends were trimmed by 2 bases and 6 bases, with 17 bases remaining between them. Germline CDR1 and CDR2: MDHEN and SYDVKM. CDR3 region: CASSLGGAQYTNEQFF. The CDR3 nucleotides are TGTGCCAGCAGTTTAGGAGGGGCCCAATACACCAATGAGCAGTTCTTC.

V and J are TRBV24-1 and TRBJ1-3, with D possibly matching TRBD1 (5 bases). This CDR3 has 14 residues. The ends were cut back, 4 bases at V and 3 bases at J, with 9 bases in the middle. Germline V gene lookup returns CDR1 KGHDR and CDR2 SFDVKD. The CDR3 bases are TGTGCCACCAGTGACCACAGGTTTGGAAACACCATATATTTT. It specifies CATSDHRFGNTIYF.

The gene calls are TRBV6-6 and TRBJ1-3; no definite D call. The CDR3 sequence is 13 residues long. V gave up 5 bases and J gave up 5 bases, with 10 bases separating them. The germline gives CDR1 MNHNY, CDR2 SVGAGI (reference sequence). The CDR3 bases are TGTGCCAGCAGTACCGGGAGTCGAAACACCATATATTTT. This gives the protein CASSTGSRNTIYF.

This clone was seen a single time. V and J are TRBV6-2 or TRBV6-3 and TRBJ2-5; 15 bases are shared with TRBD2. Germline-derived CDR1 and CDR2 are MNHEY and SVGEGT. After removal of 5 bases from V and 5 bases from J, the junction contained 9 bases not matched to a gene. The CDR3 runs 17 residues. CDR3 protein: CASSRPTGTSGRETQYF. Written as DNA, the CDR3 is TGTGCCAGCAGTAGGCCCACCGGGACTAGCGGGAGGGAGACCCAGTACTTC.

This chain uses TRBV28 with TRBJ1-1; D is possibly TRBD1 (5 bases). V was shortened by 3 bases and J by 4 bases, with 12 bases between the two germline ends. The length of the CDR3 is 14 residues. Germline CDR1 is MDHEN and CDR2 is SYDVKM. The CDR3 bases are TGTGCCAGCAGTTTCGGCAGGGAAGGCACTGAAGCTTTCTTT. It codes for CASSFGREGTEAFF.